The present T cell receptor (beta chain) was sequenced within a study of T cells of healthy individuals. CDR1 is MNHEY and CDR2 is SVGAGI in the germline V gene. V shed 2 bases and J shed 2 bases, with 7 bases lying between them. The CDR3 covers 14 residues. One entry per CDR3 protein results from TCRdb running MiXCR on the 5' RACE reads. The table lists around 53,000 distinct CDR3 sequences, over 12% of them singletons. This clonotype was counted a few times. This TCR was recovered from a human donor in good health. This chain joins TRBV6-5 and TRBJ1-3, with D unclear. This CDR3 is CASSYQVTGNTIYF. The CDR3 DNA reads as TGTGCCAGCAGTTACCAAGTCACTGGAAACACCATATATTTT.